This T cell receptor beta chain was recorded in a study of response to subunit inactivated influenza vaccine. Broader study findings: It was suggested by the authors that few new T cells are recruited by each seasonal influenza vaccination.

Each CDR3 protein gets one entry after TCRdb re-called the RT-PCR reads with MiXCR. The data show 540,000 or so distinct CDR3 sequences, with 13% seen just once and about an eighth held by the top ten. V was shortened by 3 bases and J by 1 base, with 15 bases between the two germline ends. The CDR3 is made up of 16 amino acids. Germline CDR1 and CDR2: SGHRS and YFSETQ. This clonotype was observed a few times. Its antigen is not known. The material was PBMCs from blood, obtained 40 to 50 days after vaccination. The sequence was obtained from a man aged 45 to 65 who received an inactivated influenza vaccine. The chain carries TRBV5-1 and TRBJ2-3; no clear D gene. This CDR3 reads CASSSNPADGTDTQYF. DNA of the CDR3: TGCGCCAGCAGCTCTAACCCCGCAGATGGCACAGATACGCAGTATTTT.